This T cell receptor (beta chain) was sequenced for a study of blood T cell repertoires in COVID-19. Study-wide background: In each case, the material was cDNA or gDNA derived from T cells, B-cell-depleted T cells, or PBMCs.

Original processing notes: Reference gene primer amplification gave estimated nucleated cell counts. TCRdb's table, derived via immunoSEQ multiplex PCR, lists solely in-frame clones and lacks some. From that table come the V and J calls and clone size; the DNA was used to work out D and trimming. The table has 150,000 to 200,000 clones, about 93% seen once. Germline values: CDR1 SGHNT, CDR2 YYREEE (reference sequence). CDR3 size: 13 residues. J lost 6 bases, V lost 7 bases, and 5 bases had no gene match. The V and J genes are TRBV5-4 and TRBJ1-2; 11 nucleotides agree with TRBD1. The receptor was derived from a woman aged 50 to 60 with acute or convalescent COVID-19. The sample consisted of peripheral blood. The CDR3 spells CASGQGAQDGYTF. DNA for the CDR3: TGTGCCAGCGGACAGGGGGCGCAGGATGGCTACACCTTC. Supplemented by reference TRBV5-4 and TRBJ1-2, the full variable domain reads ETGVTQSPTHLIKTRGQQVTLRCSSQSGHNTVSWYQQALGQGPQFIFQYYREEENGRGNFPPRFSGLQFPNYSSELNVNALELDDSALYLCASGQGAQDGYTFGSGTRLTVV.